Each of the 13 T cell receptor beta chains below was sequenced from the same sample in a study of Ad26.COV2.S vaccination and SARS-CoV-2 variants. Profiling relied on immunoSEQ multiplex PCR, and the TCRdb table lists in-frame clones only, not all of them. Here the sample spans 400,000 to 500,000 clones, 85% to 90% being singletons. Treatment in this sample: some 20 received Ad26.COV2.S at low or high dose, single or two shots; roughly 5 received placebo; per-sample allocation not given. After the first vaccine or placebo injection, samples were drawn on day 63. Source: peripheral blood, taken in a trial of Ad26.COV2.S vaccine versus placebo. The receptors originated from a person between 18 and 60 years old who received the Ad26.COV2.S COVID-19 vaccine or a placebo.

The rearrangement uses TRBV7-2 and TRBJ2-3; TRBD1 aligns across 9 bases. The CDR3 runs to 16 residues. V trimming: 0 bases; J trimming: 3 bases; junction bases outside the gene matches: 4. Looked up from germline, CDR1 is SGHTA and CDR2 is FQGNSA. The CDR3 loop is CASSLAQTGGTDTQYF. CDR3 nucleotide sequence: TGTGCCAGCAGCTTAGCGCAGACAGGGGGGACAGATACGCAGTATTTT.

The chain couples TRBV7-9 to TRBJ2-7; D is possibly TRBD1 or TRBD2 (5 bases each). Trimming took off 3 bases at V and 4 bases at J, with 13 bases between the two ends. Germline V lookup: CDR1 SEHNR, CDR2 FQNEAQ (reference sequence). The CDR3 extends over 14 amino acids. The CDR3 loop reads CASSFGGWQYEQYF. DNA for the CDR3: TGTGCCAGCAGCTTTGGGGGATGGCAGTACGAGCAGTACTTC.

The rearrangement joins TRBV18 to TRBJ1-4; no clear D. V gave up 2 bases and J gave up 8 bases, with 12 bases separating them. The CDR3 runs to 14 residues. Germline CDR1 and CDR2: KGHSH and LQKENI. The CDR3 nucleotides read TGTGCCAGCTCACCAGGACGGGGAGGGGAAAAACTGTTTTTT. This encodes CASSPGRGGEKLFF.

This clone was counted once. The chain combines TRBV29-1 with TRBJ2-7, with 11 bases lining up with TRBD2. Per the germline V gene, CDR1 is SQVTM and CDR2 is ANQGSEA. After removal of 4 bases from V and 7 bases from J, the junction contained 3 bases not matched to a gene. This CDR3 is 12 amino acids long. This CDR3 reads CSVVAGGDEQYF. The CDR3 DNA reads TGCAGCGTTGTAGCGGGGGGGGATGAGCAGTACTTC.

The chain combines TRBV5-1 with TRBJ2-1, with 13 bases aligning to TRBD2. With 3 bases clipped from V and 7 bases from J, the junction kept 7 bases outside the gene matches. The CDR3 runs to 16 residues. Looked up from germline, CDR1 is SGHRS and CDR2 is YFSETQ. The DNA for the CDR3 is TGCGCCAGCAGCTACAGGCCGGGACTAGCGGGGAATGAGCAGTTCTTC. It yields the protein CASSYRPGLAGNEQFF.

The chain employs TRBV2 and TRBJ1-5; maybe TRBD1 (5 bases). CDR3 length: 15 residues. V was pared by 3 bases and J by 1 base, with 10 bases between. CDR1 is SNHLY and CDR2 is FYNNEI in the germline V gene. The CDR3 DNA reads TGTGCCAGCAGTGAGGAAGGGGCGAGCAATCAGCCCCAGCATTTT. Its protein is CASSEEGASNQPQHF.

This rearrangement joins TRBV5-5 to TRBJ2-3, with D unresolved. Trimming took 3 bases from V and 7 from J, leaving 9 bases between them. Germline lookup yields CDR1 SGHKS and CDR2 YYEKEE (reference sequence). The CDR3 runs 12 residues. CDR3 in DNA: TGTGCCAGCAGCTCGGATGTAAATACGCAGTATTTT. Its protein product is CASSSDVNTQYF.

This chain links TRBV2 with TRBJ1-5; TRBD1 aligns across 7 bases. CDR1 and CDR2 (germline): SNHLY, FYNNEI. V trimming: 6 bases; J trimming: 3 bases; junction bases outside the gene matches: 8. The CDR3 runs 15 residues. The CDR3 sequence: CASSVGQNFNQPQHF. The CDR3, as DNA: TGTGCCAGCAGCGTGGGACAGAACTTCAATCAGCCCCAGCATTTT.

The rearrangement joins TRBV4-3 to TRBJ1-2; D possibly corresponds to TRBD1 (6 bases). The CDR3 extends over 17 amino acids. V was pared by 0 bases and J by 3 bases, with 17 bases between. Germline V gene lookup returns CDR1 LGHNA and CDR2 YSLEER. The CDR3 nucleotides read TGCGCCAGCAGCCAAGATCTGGCGGGGGGCTCCCACTATGGCTACACCTTC. This encodes CASSQDLAGGSHYGYTF.

A few counts support this clone. The rearrangement uses TRBV5-6 and TRBJ1-1; no definite D call. The CDR3 consists of 12 residues. V dropped 2 bases and J dropped 3 bases, with 5 bases sitting between them. The germline gives CDR1 SGHDT, CDR2 YYEEEE. CDR3 sequence (DNA): TGTGCCAGCAGCTTCCTTCACACTGAAGCTTTCTTT. This sequence encodes CASSFLHTEAFF.

This chain links TRBV7-3 with TRBJ2-3; perhaps TRBD2 as D (6 bases). Germline V gene sequence: CDR1 SGHTA, CDR2 FQGTGA. V dropped 4 bases and J dropped 0 bases, with 11 bases sitting between them. The CDR3 has 15 residues. As DNA, the CDR3 is TGTGCCAGCAGCTCCGGACTAACTAGCACAGATACGCAGTATTTT. As protein: CASSSGLTSTDTQYF.

The gene calls are TRBV6-5 and TRBJ2-1; D ambiguous. The CDR3 length is 13 residues. CDR1 MNHEY and CDR2 SVGAGI come from the germline V gene. Trimming cost V 6 bases and J 9 bases, with 15 bases left between them. For the CDR3, the DNA is TGTGCCAGCAGGGGGTTAGGTCGTGGTGAGCAGTTCTTC. Its translation is CASRGLGRGEQFF.

The chain joins TRBV19 to TRBJ1-5, with D hard to call. The CDR3 loop spans 15 amino acids. Germline CDR1 LNHDA, CDR2 SQIVND (reference sequence). Trimming stripped 3 bases from V and 2 bases from J, with 11 bases between. CDR3 DNA sequence: TGTGCCAGTAGTATTGGGGTTGTGGGCAATCAGCCCCAGCATTTT. Translated: CASSIGVVGNQPQHF.